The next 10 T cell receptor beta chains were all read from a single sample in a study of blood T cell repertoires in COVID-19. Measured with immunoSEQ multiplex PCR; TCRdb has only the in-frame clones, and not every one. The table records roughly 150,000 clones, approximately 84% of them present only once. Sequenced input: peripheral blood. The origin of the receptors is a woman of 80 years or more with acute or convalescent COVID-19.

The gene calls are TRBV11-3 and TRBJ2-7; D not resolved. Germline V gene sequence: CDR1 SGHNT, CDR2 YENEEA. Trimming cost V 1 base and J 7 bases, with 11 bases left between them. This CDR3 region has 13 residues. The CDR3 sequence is CASSLGRSTEQYF. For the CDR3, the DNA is TGTGCCAGCAGCTTAGGACGGAGTACAGAGCAGTACTTC.

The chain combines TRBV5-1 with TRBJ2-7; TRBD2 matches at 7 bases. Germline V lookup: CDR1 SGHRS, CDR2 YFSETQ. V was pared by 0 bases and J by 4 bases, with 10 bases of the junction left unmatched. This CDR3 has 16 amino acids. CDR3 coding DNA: TGCGCCAGCAGCTTGGTTGGCGGGAGACCCGATTACGAGCAGTACTTC. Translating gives CASSLVGGRPDYEQYF.

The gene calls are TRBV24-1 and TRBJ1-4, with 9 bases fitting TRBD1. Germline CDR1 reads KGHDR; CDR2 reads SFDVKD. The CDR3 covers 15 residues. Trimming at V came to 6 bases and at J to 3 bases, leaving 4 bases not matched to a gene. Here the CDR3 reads CATSPRDRANEKLFF. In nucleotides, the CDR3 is TGTGCCACCAGTCCCCGGGACAGGGCTAATGAAAAACTGTTTTTT.

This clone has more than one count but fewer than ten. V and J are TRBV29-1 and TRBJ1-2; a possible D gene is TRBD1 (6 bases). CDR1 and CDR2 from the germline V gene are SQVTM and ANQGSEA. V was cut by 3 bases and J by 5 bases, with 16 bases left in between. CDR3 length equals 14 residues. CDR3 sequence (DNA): TGCAGCGTTGAGGACAGAGGCGGCACTTATGGCTACACCTTC. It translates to CSVEDRGGTYGYTF.

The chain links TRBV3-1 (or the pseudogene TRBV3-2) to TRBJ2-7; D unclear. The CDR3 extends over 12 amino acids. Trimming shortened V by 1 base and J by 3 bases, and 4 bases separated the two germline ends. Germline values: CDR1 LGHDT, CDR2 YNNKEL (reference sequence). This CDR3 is CASSQVSYEQYF. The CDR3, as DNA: TGTGCCAGCAGCCAAGTTAGCTACGAGCAGTACTTC.

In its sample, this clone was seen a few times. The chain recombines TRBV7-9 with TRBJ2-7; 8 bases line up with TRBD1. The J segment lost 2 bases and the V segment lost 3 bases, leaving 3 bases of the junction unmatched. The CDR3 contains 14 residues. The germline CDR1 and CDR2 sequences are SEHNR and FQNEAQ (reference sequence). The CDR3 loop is CASSLTTGAYEQYF. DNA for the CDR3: TGTGCCAGCAGCTTGACGACAGGGGCCTACGAGCAGTACTTC.

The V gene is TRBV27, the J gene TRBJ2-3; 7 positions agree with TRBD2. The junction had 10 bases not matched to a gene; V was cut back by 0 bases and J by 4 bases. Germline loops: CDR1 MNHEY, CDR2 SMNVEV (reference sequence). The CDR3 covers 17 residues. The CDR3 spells CASSLSPSGSPPDTQYF. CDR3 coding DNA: TGTGCCAGCAGTTTATCTCCTAGCGGCAGTCCTCCAGATACGCAGTATTTT.

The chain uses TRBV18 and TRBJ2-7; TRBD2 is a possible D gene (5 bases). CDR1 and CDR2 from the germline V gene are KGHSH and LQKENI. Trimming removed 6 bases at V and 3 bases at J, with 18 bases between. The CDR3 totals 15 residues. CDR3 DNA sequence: TGTGCCAGCTCCCCCCCGGGAAGGGAGAACTACGAGCAGTACTTC. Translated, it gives CASSPPGRENYEQYF.

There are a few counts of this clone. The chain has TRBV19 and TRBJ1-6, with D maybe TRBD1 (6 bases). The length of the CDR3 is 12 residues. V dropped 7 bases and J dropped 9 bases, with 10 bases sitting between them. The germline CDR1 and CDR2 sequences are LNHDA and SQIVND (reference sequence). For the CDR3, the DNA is TGTGCCAGTACTACAGGGTTTTCACCCCTCCACTTT. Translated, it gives CASTTGFSPLHF.

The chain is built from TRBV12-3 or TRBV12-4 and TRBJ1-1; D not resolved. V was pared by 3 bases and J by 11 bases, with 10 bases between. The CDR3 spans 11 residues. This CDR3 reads CASSFLGRAFF. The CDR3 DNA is TGTGCCAGCAGTTTTCTAGGTCGGGCTTTCTTT.